These 10 T cell receptor beta chains were all obtained from the same sample, sequenced in a study of cytomegalovirus exposure and HLA in healthy donors. The PCR was carried out with 60 Vbeta primers and 13 Jbeta primers. The data were produced by immunoSEQ multiplex PCR, yet TCRdb's version contains in-frame clones alone and is incomplete. The sample has roughly 97,000 clones, 70% to 85% seen once; the top ten hold approximately 5.3%. The sample taken for sequencing was PBMCs. Every receptor here comes from a woman between 18 and 30 years old in good health and CMV-seropositive.

The chain has TRBV14 and TRBJ1-4; D ambiguous. Deletions cut 6 bases from V and 1 base from J, with 12 bases between. Per the germline V gene, CDR1 is SGHDN and CDR2 is FVKESK. This CDR3 has 15 amino acids. CDR3 nucleotide sequence: TGTGCCAGCAGTCGCCTCCCAGGAACTAATGAAAAACTGTTTTTT. Translated: CASSRLPGTNEKLFF.

The chain employs TRBV28 and TRBJ2-7; 9 nucleotides agree with TRBD1. Germline CDR1 is MDHEN and CDR2 is SYDVKM. V lost 7 bases and J lost 0; bases outside the gene matches: 4. The CDR3 loop spans 14 amino acids. The CDR3 reads CASNPGQGSYEQYF. The DNA of the CDR3 is TGTGCCAGCAATCCGGGACAGGGCTCCTACGAGCAGTACTTC. Variable domain in full (rest from reference TRBV28 and TRBJ2-7): DVKVTQSSRYLVKRTGEKVFLECVQDMDHENMFWYRQDPGLGLRLIYFSYDVKMKEKGDIPEGYSVSREKKERFSLILESASTNQTSMYLCASNPGQGSYEQYFGPGTRLTVT.

The chain is built from TRBV30 and TRBJ2-1, with D maybe TRBD1 (6 bases). Trimming stripped 0 bases from V and 0 bases from J, with 9 bases between. This CDR3 contains 15 residues. Germline V gene sequence: CDR1 GTSNPN, CDR2 SVGIG (reference sequence). The CDR3 reads CAWSVQGSSYNEQFF. CDR3 DNA: TGTGCCTGGAGTGTCCAGGGGAGCTCCTACAATGAGCAGTTCTTC.

The CDR3 here is CASRNPGGEQKLFF. DNA of the CDR3: TGTGCCAGTAGGAACCCAGGGGGAGAACAAAAACTGTTTTTT. The gene calls are TRBV19 and TRBJ1-4, with 7 bases that match TRBD1. CDR1 and CDR2 (germline): LNHDA, SQIVND (reference sequence). The CDR3 has 14 residues. V lost 6 bases, J lost 9 bases, and 10 bases stayed unmatched.

The chain uses TRBV4-2 and TRBJ1-1, with D perhaps matching TRBD1 (5 bases). CDR1 LGHNA and CDR2 YNFKEQ come from the germline V gene. This CDR3 spans 18 amino acids. Trimming left V 4 bases short and J 1 base short, with 22 bases between. CDR3 in amino acids: CASSLRLDKTFANTEAFF. The CDR3, as DNA: TGTGCCAGCAGCCTAAGGCTGGACAAAACCTTCGCGAACACTGAAGCTTTCTTT.

This clone was detected once. V usage is TRBV7-9 and J usage is TRBJ2-3; 7 nucleotides line up with TRBD1. The CDR3 loop spans 12 amino acids. V shed 6 bases, J shed 4 bases, and the junction held 1 base outside the gene matches. The V gene's germline CDR1 is SEHNR and CDR2 FQNEAQ (reference sequence). CDR3 sequence reads: CASRGQPDTQYF. As DNA, the CDR3 is TGTGCCAGCAGGGGACAGCCAGATACGCAGTATTTT. The complete variable domain, with remaining parts taken from reference TRBV7-9 and TRBJ2-3, reads DTGVSQNPRHKITKRGQNVTFRCDPISEHNRLYWYRQTLGQGPEFLTYFQNEAQLEKSRLLSDRFSAERPKGSFSTLEIQRTEQGDSAMYLCASRGQPDTQYFGPGTRLTVL.

The chain couples TRBV6-5 to TRBJ2-1, with TRBD1 identical over 9 bases. CDR1 is MNHEY, CDR2 SVGAGI, per germline. V lost 2 bases and J lost 5; bases outside the gene matches: 4. There are 15 residues in the CDR3. The CDR3 loop is CASSYGTGQDNEQFF. In DNA, the CDR3 is TGTGCCAGCAGTTACGGGACAGGGCAAGACAATGAGCAGTTCTTC.

The chain recombines TRBV5-1 with TRBJ2-7; TRBD1 matches 7 bases. CDR3 size: 15 residues. Germline trimming cut 4 bases from V and 0 bases from J; bases unmatched to any gene: 7. Germline V gene data show CDR1 as SGHRS and CDR2 as YFSETQ. CDR3 sequence (DNA): TGCGCCAGCAGCCCCCGGGACAGCTACTCCTACGAGCAGTACTTC. This gives the protein CASSPRDSYSYEQYF.

This clone was observed once. V is TRBV2 and J is TRBJ2-1; a weak D match, TRBD2 (5 bases). Looked up from germline, CDR1 is SNHLY and CDR2 is FYNNEI. The CDR3 runs 13 residues. V dropped 6 bases and J dropped 9 bases, with 15 bases sitting between them. Here the CDR3 reads CASSSGGMGEQFF. The CDR3 DNA follows: TGTGCCAGCAGCAGCGGAGGAATGGGTGAGCAGTTCTTC.

This clone was recorded only once. The rearrangement joins TRBV2 to TRBJ1-4, with 8 bases that match TRBD1. Germline-derived CDR1 and CDR2 are SNHLY and FYNNEI. The CDR3 extends over 20 amino acids. V shed 5 bases and J 6 bases; nucleotides not matched to a gene: 23. In DNA, the CDR3 is TGTGCCAGCAGTACACCCGACAGGGGAGGGTCGGGGAATTTATATGAAAAACTGTTTTTT. Its protein product is CASSTPDRGGSGNLYEKLFF. Looking up the rest from reference TRBV2 and TRBJ1-4 gives the full variable domain: EPEVTQTPSHQVTQMGQEVILRCVPISNHLYFYWYRQILGQKVEFLVSFYNNEISEKSEIFDDQFSVERPDGSNFTLKIRSTKLEDSAMYFCASSTPDRGGSGNLYEKLFFGSGTQLSVL.